The 25 T cell receptor beta chains reported below all come from one sample, sequenced in a study of identical twins. TCRdb re-called the 5' RACE reads through MiXCR, storing one row per CDR3 protein. The sample holds 1.5 million to 2 million distinct CDR3 sequences, less than 35% seen once. The sequenced sample was cord blood. The source of these receptors is a newborn girl in good health.

CDR3 sequence: CASSTPDGAFF. CDR3 coding DNA: TGTGCCAGCAGTACCCCGGACGGGGCTTTCTTT. J is TRBJ1-1 and V is TRBV28; the D is unclear. The CDR3 runs 11 residues. V was clipped by 5 bases and J by 11 bases, with 12 bases between them. Germline CDR1 reads MDHEN; CDR2 reads SYDVKM. The variable domain in full, with the rest retrieved from reference TRBV28 and TRBJ1-1, is DVKVTQSSRYLVKRTGEKVFLECVQDMDHENMFWYRQDPGLGLRLIYFSYDVKMKEKGDIPEGYSVSREKKERFSLILESASTNQTSMYLCASSTPDGAFFGQGTRLTVV.

The genes are TRBV5-1 and TRBJ2-7; 8 positions match TRBD1. Germline V gene data show CDR1 as SGHRS and CDR2 as YFSETQ. The V and J ends lost 0 bases and 5 bases, in that order; junction bases with no gene match: 10. This CDR3 has 16 residues. CDR3 sequence (DNA): TGCGCCAGCAGCTTGGGATCCCGGGACAGGTCCAACGAGCAGTACTTC. It specifies CASSLGSRDRSNEQYF.

This clonotype was seen repeatedly, ten times or more. The rearrangement uses TRBV12-3 or TRBV12-4 and TRBJ1-2; 7 bases line up with TRBD1. V lost 7 bases to trimming and J lost 4 bases; unmatched junction nucleotides: 9. CDR3 length equals 14 residues. The CDR3 sequence: CASTLRTGLYGYTF. The CDR3 DNA is TGTGCCAGCACCCTCCGGACAGGACTCTATGGCTACACCTTC.

The chain has TRBV10-3 and TRBJ1-5; D is perhaps TRBD1 (6 bases). Germline CDR1 reads ENHRY; CDR2 reads SYGVKD. The CDR3 has 13 residues. The V gene lost 11 bases and the J gene lost 3 bases, with 14 bases spanning the gap. CDR3 residues: CAGAGAPNQPQHF. DNA of the CDR3: TGTGCCGGTGCAGGGGCTCCCAATCAGCCCCAGCATTTT.

This clonotype was seen a few times. The chain has TRBV5-5 and TRBJ2-7; a possible D gene is TRBD2 (6 bases). This CDR3 is 15 amino acids long. V dropped 0 bases and J dropped 3 bases, with 13 bases sitting between them. Germline V gives CDR1 SGHKS, CDR2 YYEKEE (reference sequence). The CDR3, as DNA: TGTGCCAGCAGCTTGGGGTTCGGGGGAGGCTACGAGCAGTACTTC. This translates into CASSLGFGGGYEQYF.

The J gene is TRBJ1-1, the V gene TRBV6-1; D gene ambiguous. Trimming removed 5 bases from V and 0 bases from J, with 13 bases in between. Germline loops: CDR1 MNHNS, CDR2 SASEGT. The length of the CDR3 is 15 residues. CDR3 sequence (DNA): TGTGCCAGCAGTCGAGTGGGGATTTTGAACACTGAAGCTTTCTTT. It encodes CASSRVGILNTEAFF.

This clonotype has only a few counts. The chain is built from TRBV12-3 or TRBV12-4 and TRBJ2-1; maybe TRBD2 (6 bases). The CDR3 spans 15 residues. Trimming left V 8 bases short and J 2 bases short, with 16 bases between. In DNA form, the CDR3 reads TGTGCCAGCCGTCCCCGGGACTTTACCTACAATGAGCAGTTCTTC. Translating it yields CASRPRDFTYNEQFF.

The J gene is TRBJ1-4, the V gene TRBV28; D gene uncertain. This CDR3 is built from 15 residues. CDR1 and CDR2 from the germline V gene are MDHEN and SYDVKM. With 2 bases removed from V and 5 bases from J, the gap between germline ends came to 12 bases. DNA of the CDR3: TGTGCCAGCAGTTTAGAGGACGGACCGAATGAAAAACTGTTTTTT. Translating it yields CASSLEDGPNEKLFF.

The CDR3 DNA follows: TGCAGTGTCCTGAACGAACAGGGCGGCAACGAGCAGTACTTC. Amino acid sequence: CSVLNEQGGNEQYF. The chain employs TRBV20-1 and TRBJ2-7; D is possibly TRBD1 (6 bases). Germline V gene sequence: CDR1 DFQATT, CDR2 SNEGSKA (reference sequence). V dropped 7 bases and J dropped 5 bases, with 21 bases sitting between them. This CDR3 region has 14 residues.

This clonotype was seen only a few times. The rearrangement joins TRBV10-1 to TRBJ1-1, with TRBD1 matching over 7 bases. V lost 1 base and J lost 2; bases outside the gene matches: 7. The CDR3 has 16 amino acids. Germline values: CDR1 WNHNN, CDR2 SYGVQD (reference sequence). The CDR3 loop reads CASSELRTGQNTEAFF. CDR3 bases: TGCGCCAGCAGTGAGTTAAGGACAGGACAAAACACTGAAGCTTTCTTT.

On this clonotype: One end of the junction does not line up with germline, which may come from a read error. The gene calls are TRBV10-3 and TRBJ2-4, with D possibly being TRBD1 (6 bases). The CDR3 covers 17 residues. Germline CDR1 reads ENHRY; CDR2 reads SYGVKD. In nucleotides, the CDR3 is TGTGCCCTCAGTGACCAGACAGGTGACCTGACCAAAAACATTCAGTACTTC. Protein sequence: CALSDQTGDLTKNIQYF.

The V call is TRBV20-1, the J call TRBJ2-5, with TRBD2 matching over 13 bases. The J call could be wrong; TRBJ2-7 is a better fit for the DNA end. CDR1 and CDR2 from the germline V gene are DFQATT and SNEGSKA (reference sequence). The CDR3 is 15 amino acids. CDR3 sequence (DNA): TGCAGTGCTGGGGGACTAGCGGGGACTTCCTACGAGCAGTACTTC. Protein: CSAGGLAGTSYEQYF.

The rearrangement joins TRBV19 to TRBJ2-5, with 13 nucleotides matching TRBD2. The J call is in doubt because the DNA end fits TRBJ2-7 better. Germline V gene sequence: CDR1 LNHDA, CDR2 SQIVND (reference sequence). The CDR3 length is 15 residues. In DNA form, the CDR3 reads TGTGCCAGTAGTATTTGGACTAGCGGGAGCCTCGAGCAGTACTTC. It codes for CASSIWTSGSLEQYF.

This rearrangement joins TRBV7-9 to TRBJ1-2, with 7 nucleotides matching TRBD1. The CDR3 loop spans 14 amino acids. Unmatched junction bases numbered 7, after V lost 3 bases and J lost 6 bases. CDR1 is SEHNR, CDR2 FQNEAQ, per germline (reference sequence). The CDR3, as DNA: TGTGCCAGCAGCTTCAGACAGGGAAACCATGGCTACACCTTC. The encoded protein is CASSFRQGNHGYTF.

The chain carries TRBV28 and TRBJ1-1; D possibly corresponds to TRBD1 (6 bases). CDR1 and CDR2 (germline): MDHEN, SYDVKM. V gave up 4 bases and J gave up 1 base, with 10 bases separating them. The CDR3 is made up of 14 amino acids. DNA for the CDR3: TGTGCCAGCAGTTCCGGGACAACGAACACTGAAGCTTTCTTT. It translates to CASSSGTTNTEAFF. Full variable domain (outside the CDR3, taken from reference TRBV28 and TRBJ1-1): DVKVTQSSRYLVKRTGEKVFLECVQDMDHENMFWYRQDPGLGLRLIYFSYDVKMKEKGDIPEGYSVSREKKERFSLILESASTNQTSMYLCASSSGTTNTEAFFGQGTRLTVV.

There are many counts of this clonotype. The chain joins TRBV2 to TRBJ2-1, with 12 bases fitting TRBD2. V lost 8 bases to trimming and J lost 7 bases; unmatched junction nucleotides: 3. The CDR3 is 13 residues long. Looked up from germline, CDR1 is SNHLY and CDR2 is FYNNEI. The CDR3 region is CASQTSGGNEQFF. The CDR3 DNA reads as TGTGCCAGCCAGACTAGCGGGGGAAATGAGCAGTTCTTC.

The chain combines TRBV20-1 with TRBJ2-7; the D is unclear. Germline V gene lookup returns CDR1 DFQATT and CDR2 SNEGSKA (reference sequence). V lost 3 bases and J lost 6, with 12 bases in between. This CDR3 is 12 amino acids long. CDR3 nucleotide sequence: TGCAGTGCTAGTCAGGCCACGGTCGAGCAGTACTTC. Protein product: CSASQATVEQYF.

This clonotype has just one count. The gene calls are TRBV7-9 and TRBJ1-1; D not certain. The CDR3 consists of 14 residues. Germline values: CDR1 SEHNR, CDR2 FQNEAQ (reference sequence). Trimming removed 5 bases from V and 6 bases from J, with 16 bases in between. The CDR3 sequence: CASSTRRVGPEAFF. The CDR3 DNA reads TGTGCCAGCAGCACCCGGAGGGTCGGCCCTGAAGCTTTCTTT.

This clonotype has a handful of counts. Given a much more abundant clone one base away, this may be a read error. V is TRBV4-2 and J is TRBJ2-7, with D perhaps TRBD1 or TRBD2 (5 bases each). V was cut by 1 base and J by 5 bases, with 6 bases left in between. CDR1 and CDR2 (germline): LGHNA, YNFKEQ. The CDR3 consists of 12 residues. The CDR3 loop is CASSQGDHEQYF. The CDR3 DNA reads as TGTGCCAGCAGCCAAGGGGACCACGAGCAGTACTTC.

In its sample, this clonotype was seen a few times. V gene TRBV4-1 combines with J gene TRBJ2-1; 7 nucleotides align to TRBD2. Germline V gene sequence: CDR1 MGHRA, CDR2 YSYEKL. The CDR3 extends over 19 amino acids. The J segment lost 3 bases and the V segment lost 1 base, leaving 15 bases of the junction unmatched. The CDR3 sequence is CASSQAGSGVGGDYNEQFF. CDR3 nucleotide sequence: TGCGCCAGCAGCCAAGCGGGAAGCGGGGTAGGAGGGGACTACAATGAGCAGTTCTTC.

The chain couples TRBV18 to TRBJ1-6, with D possibly being TRBD1 (6 bases). CDR1 is KGHSH, CDR2 LQKENI, per germline. The CDR3 loop spans 15 amino acids. V shed 3 bases and J shed 7 bases, with 13 bases lying between them. The CDR3 region has the DNA TGTGCCAGCTCACCTAGGACAGTCCTCAATTCACCCCTCCACTTT. Amino acids: CASSPRTVLNSPLHF.

The genes are TRBV7-2 and TRBJ1-2, with unresolved D. V was clipped by 0 bases and J by 4 bases, with 9 bases between them. CDR1 and CDR2 from the germline V gene are SGHTA and FQGNSA. The CDR3 is 14 residues long. DNA for the CDR3: TGTGCCAGCAGCTTAGCGCAGGAGACCTATGGCTACACCTTC. It is translated as CASSLAQETYGYTF.

As for this clonotype: Germline is not matched at one junction end, which may reflect a read error. The V gene is TRBV5-1, the J gene TRBJ1-3, with D possibly matching TRBD1 (6 bases). The length of the CDR3 is 17 residues. Germline V gives CDR1 SGHRS, CDR2 YFSETQ. The CDR3 nucleotides read TGCGCTAGCAGCTTGGAGGGACCGGGACACTCTGGAAACACCATATATTTT. This sequence encodes CASSLEGPGHSGNTIYF. The entire variable domain, with the rest obtained from reference TRBV5-1 and TRBJ1-3, is as follows: KAGVTQTPRYLIKTRGQQVTLSCSPISGHRSVSWYQQTPGQGLQFLFEYFSETQRNKGNFPGRFSGRQFSNSRSEMNVSTLELGDSALYLCASSLEGPGHSGNTIYFGEGSWLTVV.

V and J are TRBV19 and TRBJ2-3; D perhaps matches TRBD2 (5 bases). V dropped 1 base and J dropped 2 bases, with 7 bases sitting between them. The CDR3 totals 14 residues. Germline V gene lookup returns CDR1 LNHDA and CDR2 SQIVND (reference sequence). The CDR3 nucleotides are TGTGCCAGTAGTATAGCGGGGTTCACAGATACGCAGTATTTT. Encoded protein: CASSIAGFTDTQYF.

The rearrangement uses TRBV28 and TRBJ2-7, with D perhaps TRBD2 (6 bases). CDR3 size: 18 residues. Per the germline V gene, CDR1 is MDHEN and CDR2 is SYDVKM. Trimming removed 6 bases at V and 0 bases at J, with 24 bases between. The CDR3 spells CASSPNTWREGSSYEQYF. Written as DNA, the CDR3 is TGTGCCAGCAGCCCCAATACATGGCGGGAAGGGAGCTCCTACGAGCAGTACTTC.